This T cell receptor beta chain was identified during a study of T cells expressing NK-cell markers. The CDR3 consists of 14 residues. CDR1 and CDR2 from the germline V gene are LGHNA and YSLEER. As the method of synthesis, 5'RACE template switching with UMIs yielded TCR beta cDNA. For each CDR3 protein, TCRdb gives one entry from its re-call of the 5' RACE reads, without DNA. Reported are 500,000 to 700,000 distinct CDR3 sequences; the ten largest clones contain approximately 3.6%. This chain uses TRBV4-3 with TRBJ2-1; the TRBD2 assignment by TCRdb is unverifiable without DNA. Sequenced input: blood T cells: a sorted CD56 or NKG2C T cell subset, CD4+ or CD8+ T cells, or bulk PBMC T cells (not recorded which). The clonotype originates from a man aged 18 to 30 in good health. The CDR3 sequence: CASSLRGAANEQFF.